The clone carrying this TCR beta chain was recorded at least ten times. What it binds is not known. This entry comes from a study of T cells after yellow fever vaccination. Trimming removed 3 bases from V and 2 bases from J; junction bases left unmatched: 4. The CDR3 runs to 15 residues. CDR1 and CDR2 (germline): MRHNA, SNTAGT. TCR cDNA, made by 5'RACE template switching, carried an added universal primer site and UMIs. TCRdb itself ran the 5' RACE reads through MiXCR, one entry per CDR3 protein. In the table there are approximately 70,000 distinct CDR3 sequences, about 7.7% of which are singletons. Study-wide results and limits: FACS-sorted repertoires might harbor abundant contaminating clonotypes from the bulk population.

The chain uses TRBV6-4 and TRBJ2-5, with 9 bases that match TRBD2. The source of this sequence is a man between 18 and 29 years old who received the YFV17D yellow fever vaccine. Sequences were derived from CD8+ T cells sorted from PBMCs, sampled roughly 10 days after the first yellow fever vaccination. The CDR3 is CASSEGGGEQETQYF. The DNA for the CDR3 is TGTGCCAGCAGTGAAGGCGGGGGGGAACAAGAGACCCAGTACTTC.